The 8 T cell receptor beta chains listed next were all sequenced from one sample in a study of technical replicates of blood from several donors. The data were produced by immunoSEQ multiplex PCR, yet TCRdb's version contains in-frame clones alone and is incomplete. Of just under 60,000 clones listed, around 92% are singletons. Sequencing was carried out using PBMCs. The receptor source for this set is a human donor in good health. Some clones in this sample may be carry-over from other donors' samples.

The rearrangement joins TRBV7-2 to TRBJ2-1; D is unresolved. The CDR3 has 12 amino acids. Germline-derived CDR1 and CDR2 are SGHTA and FQGNSA. V lost 4 bases and J 12 bases, leaving 13 bases between the germline ends. In nucleotides, the CDR3 is TGTGCCAGCAGCTCCCCTGTCGGGTCGCAGTTCTTC. Translated, it gives CASSSPVGSQFF.

The rearrangement uses TRBV5-1 and TRBJ2-2; tentative D call: TRBD1 (6 bases). Germline V gene lookup returns CDR1 SGHRS and CDR2 YFSETQ. The length of the CDR3 is 17 residues. V was trimmed by 4 bases and J by 2 bases, leaving 18 bases between them. The CDR3: CASSPAPQGPNTGELFF. The CDR3 DNA is TGCGCCAGCAGCCCGGCCCCACAGGGACCCAACACCGGGGAGCTGTTTTTT.

The J gene is TRBJ2-5, the V gene TRBV13; a weak D match, TRBD2 (6 bases). Near its end, the DNA agrees better with TRBJ2-7, so the J call may be wrong. The CDR3 is 15 residues long. Germline CDR1 and CDR2: PRHDT and FYEKMQ (reference sequence). The CDR3, as DNA: TGTGCCAGCAGCTTAGAGGGCGGGACGGCCTACGAGCAGTACTTC. It encodes CASSLEGGTAYEQYF.

The chain carries TRBV4-3 and TRBJ2-1; D possibly corresponds to TRBD2 (6 bases). Per the germline V gene, CDR1 is LGHNA and CDR2 is YSLEER. This CDR3 spans 16 amino acids. The V gene lost 0 bases and the J gene lost 1 base, with 10 bases spanning the gap. Here the CDR3 reads CASSQDLGGSYNEQFF. Written as DNA, the CDR3 is TGCGCCAGCAGCCAAGATCTGGGGGGATCCTACAATGAGCAGTTCTTC.

CDR3 in amino acids: CASSSGPGGYTEAFF. The CDR3 nucleotides are TGTGCCAGCAGCTCCGGCCCCGGAGGGTACACTGAAGCTTTCTTT. The V gene is TRBV7-6, the J gene TRBJ1-1, with no clear D. V shed 4 bases and J shed 3 bases, with 15 bases lying between them. The CDR3 runs to 15 residues. Germline V gene lookup returns CDR1 SGHVS and CDR2 FNYEAQ.

The DNA for the CDR3 is TGCGCCAGCAGTAGTGCTAGCGTAGCCAAAAACATTCAGTACTTC. Its translation is CASSSASVAKNIQYF. The chain recombines TRBV10-2 with TRBJ2-4; D perhaps matches TRBD2 (6 bases). Germline values: CDR1 WSHSY, CDR2 SAAADI. There are 15 residues in the CDR3. Trimming took 5 bases from V and 0 from J, leaving 11 bases between them.

The CDR3 loop reads CASSYSRLAEAFF. The CDR3 region has the DNA TGTGCCAGCAGTTACTCGAGGCTTGCCGAAGCTTTCTTT. V is TRBV6-5 and J is TRBJ1-1, with D hard to call. Germline V gives CDR1 MNHEY, CDR2 SVGAGI. The CDR3 has 13 amino acids. The V end was cut by 0 bases, the J end by 8 bases, with 10 bases between.

The chain joins TRBV9 to TRBJ2-3; weak D call: TRBD2 (5 bases). V lost 4 bases, J lost 4 bases, and 16 bases lay in between. Germline V gives CDR1 SGDLS, CDR2 YYNGEE. The CDR3 totals 15 residues. CDR3 amino acids: CASSPDGPGADTQYF. In DNA form, the CDR3 reads TGTGCCAGCAGCCCTGACGGCCCCGGGGCAGATACGCAGTATTTT. The full variable domain, in which reference TRBV9 and TRBJ2-3 provide the parts outside the CDR3, is DSGVTQTPKHLITATGQRVTLRCSPRSGDLSVYWYQQSLDQGLQFLIQYYNGEERAKGNILERFSAQQFPDLHSELNLSSLELGDSALYFCASSPDGPGADTQYFGPGTRLTVL.